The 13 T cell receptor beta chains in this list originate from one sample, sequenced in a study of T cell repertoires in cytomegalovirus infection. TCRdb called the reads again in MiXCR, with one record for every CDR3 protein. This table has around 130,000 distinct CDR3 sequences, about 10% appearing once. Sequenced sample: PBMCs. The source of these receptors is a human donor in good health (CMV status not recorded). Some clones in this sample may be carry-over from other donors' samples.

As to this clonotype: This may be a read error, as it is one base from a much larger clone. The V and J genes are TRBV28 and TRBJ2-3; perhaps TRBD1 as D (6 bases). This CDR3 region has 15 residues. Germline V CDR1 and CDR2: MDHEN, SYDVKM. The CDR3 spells CVSSLYAGASDTQYF. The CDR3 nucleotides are TGTGTCAGCAGTTTATATGCAGGGGCCTCAGATACGCAGTATTTT.

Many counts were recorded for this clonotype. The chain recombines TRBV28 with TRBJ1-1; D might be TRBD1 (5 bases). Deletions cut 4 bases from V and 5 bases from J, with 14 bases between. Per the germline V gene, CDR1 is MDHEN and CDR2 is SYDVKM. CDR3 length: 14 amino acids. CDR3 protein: CASSSGGDGTEAFF. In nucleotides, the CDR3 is TGTGCCAGCAGTTCGGGAGGGGATGGGACTGAAGCTTTCTTT. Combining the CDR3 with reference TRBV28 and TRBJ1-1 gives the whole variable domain DVKVTQSSRYLVKRTGEKVFLECVQDMDHENMFWYRQDPGLGLRLIYFSYDVKMKEKGDIPEGYSVSREKKERFSLILESASTNQTSMYLCASSSGGDGTEAFFGQGTRLTVV.

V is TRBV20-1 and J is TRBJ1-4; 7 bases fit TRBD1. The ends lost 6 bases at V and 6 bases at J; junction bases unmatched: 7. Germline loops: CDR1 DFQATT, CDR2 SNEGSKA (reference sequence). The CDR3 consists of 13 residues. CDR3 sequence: CSAPRQGDEKLFF. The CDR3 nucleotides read TGCAGTGCCCCGCGACAGGGAGATGAAAAACTGTTTTTT.

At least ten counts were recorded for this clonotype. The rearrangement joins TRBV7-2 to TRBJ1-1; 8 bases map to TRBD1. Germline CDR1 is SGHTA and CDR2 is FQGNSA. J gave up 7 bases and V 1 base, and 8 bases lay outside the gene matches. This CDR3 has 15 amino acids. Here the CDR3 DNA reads TGTGCCAGCAGCTTAGACTCAGGGGGCTACGATGAAGCTTTCTTT. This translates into CASSLDSGGYDEAFF.

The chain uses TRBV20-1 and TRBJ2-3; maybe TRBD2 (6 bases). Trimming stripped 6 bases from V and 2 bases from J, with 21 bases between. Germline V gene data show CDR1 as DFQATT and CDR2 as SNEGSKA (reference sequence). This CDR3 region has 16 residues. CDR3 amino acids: CSARIPSAGATDTQYF. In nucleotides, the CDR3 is TGCAGTGCCAGGATCCCCTCAGCGGGCGCCACAGATACGCAGTATTTT.

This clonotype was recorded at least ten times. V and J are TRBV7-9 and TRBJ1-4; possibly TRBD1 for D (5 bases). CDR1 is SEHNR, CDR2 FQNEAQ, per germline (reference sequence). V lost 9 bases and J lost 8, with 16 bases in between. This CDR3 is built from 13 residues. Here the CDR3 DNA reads TGTGCCAGTATCGGGACCCCTGGCGAAAAACTGTTTTTT. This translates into CASIGTPGEKLFF.

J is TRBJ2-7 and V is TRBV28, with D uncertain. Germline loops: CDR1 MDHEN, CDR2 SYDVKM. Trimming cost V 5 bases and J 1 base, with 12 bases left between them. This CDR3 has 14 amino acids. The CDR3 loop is CASSPLLTSYEQYF. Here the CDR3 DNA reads TGTGCCAGCAGTCCCCTACTAACTTCCTACGAGCAGTACTTC. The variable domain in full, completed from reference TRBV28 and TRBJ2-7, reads DVKVTQSSRYLVKRTGEKVFLECVQDMDHENMFWYRQDPGLGLRLIYFSYDVKMKEKGDIPEGYSVSREKKERFSLILESASTNQTSMYLCASSPLLTSYEQYFGPGTRLTVT.

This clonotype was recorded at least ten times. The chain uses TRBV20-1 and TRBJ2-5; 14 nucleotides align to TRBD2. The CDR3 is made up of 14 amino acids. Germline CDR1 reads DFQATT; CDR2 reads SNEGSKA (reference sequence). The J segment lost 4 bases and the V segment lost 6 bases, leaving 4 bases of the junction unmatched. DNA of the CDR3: TGCAGTGCCAGGACTAGCGGGGGGAGAGAGACCCAGTACTTC. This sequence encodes CSARTSGGRETQYF.

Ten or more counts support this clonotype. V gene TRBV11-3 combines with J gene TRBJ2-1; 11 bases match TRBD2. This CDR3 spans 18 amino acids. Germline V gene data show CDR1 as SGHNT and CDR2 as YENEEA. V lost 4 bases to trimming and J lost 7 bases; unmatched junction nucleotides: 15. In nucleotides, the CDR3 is TGTGCCAGCAGCTCGGGACTAGCGGAGTTTACGTTAGGGAATGAGCAGTTCTTC. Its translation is CASSSGLAEFTLGNEQFF. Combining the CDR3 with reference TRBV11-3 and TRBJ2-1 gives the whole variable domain EAGVVQSPRYKIIEKKQPVAFWCNPISGHNTLYWYLQNLGQGPELLIRYENEEAVDDSQLPKDRFSAERLKGVDSTLKIQPAELGDSAVYLCASSSGLAEFTLGNEQFFGPGTRLTVL.

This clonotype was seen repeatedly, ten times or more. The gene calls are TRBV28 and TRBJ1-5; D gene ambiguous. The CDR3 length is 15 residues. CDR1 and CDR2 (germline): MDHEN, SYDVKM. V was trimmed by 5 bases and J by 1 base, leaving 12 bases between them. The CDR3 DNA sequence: TGTGCCAGCAGTCCCTTTGGGCAGAGCAATCAGCCCCAGCATTTT. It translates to CASSPFGQSNQPQHF.

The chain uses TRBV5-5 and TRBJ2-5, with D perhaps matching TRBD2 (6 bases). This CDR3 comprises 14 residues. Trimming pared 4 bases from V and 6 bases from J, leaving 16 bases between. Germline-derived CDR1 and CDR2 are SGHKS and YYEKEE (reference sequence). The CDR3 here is CASSPGLPGQTQYF. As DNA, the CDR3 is TGTGCCAGCAGCCCGGGACTCCCAGGTCAGACCCAGTACTTC.

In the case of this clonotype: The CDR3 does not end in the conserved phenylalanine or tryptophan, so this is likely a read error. The CDR3 protein is CSARRLAGGRNTQYY. The CDR3 region has the DNA TGCAGTGCTAGAAGACTAGCGGGTGGGCGGAATACGCAGTATTAT. The chain joins TRBV20-1 to TRBJ2-3; 10 positions match TRBD2. J gave up 7 bases and V 2 bases, and 9 bases lay outside the gene matches. This CDR3 is 15 amino acids long. Germline CDR1 is DFQATT and CDR2 is SNEGSKA (reference sequence).

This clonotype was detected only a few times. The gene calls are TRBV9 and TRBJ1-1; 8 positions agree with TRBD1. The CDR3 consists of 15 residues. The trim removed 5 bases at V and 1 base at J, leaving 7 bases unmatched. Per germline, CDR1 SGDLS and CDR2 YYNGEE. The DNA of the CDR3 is TGTGCCAGCAGTGCAACGGGACAGGCGAACACTGAAGCTTTCTTT. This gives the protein CASSATGQANTEAFF.